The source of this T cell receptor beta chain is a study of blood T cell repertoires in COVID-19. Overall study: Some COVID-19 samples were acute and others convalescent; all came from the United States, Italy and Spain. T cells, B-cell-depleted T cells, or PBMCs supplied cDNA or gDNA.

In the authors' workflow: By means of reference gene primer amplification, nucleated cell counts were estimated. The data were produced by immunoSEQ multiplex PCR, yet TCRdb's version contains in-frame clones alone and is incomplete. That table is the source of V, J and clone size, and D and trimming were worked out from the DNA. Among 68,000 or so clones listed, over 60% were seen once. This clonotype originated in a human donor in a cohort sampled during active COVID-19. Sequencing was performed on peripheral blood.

The DNA of the CDR3 is TGTGCCAGCAGCGCCAACCTAGTACCCGGGGAGCTGTTTTTT. Translated, it gives CASSANLVPGELFF. The chain carries TRBV9 and TRBJ2-2; D is unresolved. The V and J ends lost 3 bases and 6 bases respectively, with 12 bases between them. The CDR3 has 14 amino acids. Germline CDR1 is SGDLS and CDR2 is YYNGEE.